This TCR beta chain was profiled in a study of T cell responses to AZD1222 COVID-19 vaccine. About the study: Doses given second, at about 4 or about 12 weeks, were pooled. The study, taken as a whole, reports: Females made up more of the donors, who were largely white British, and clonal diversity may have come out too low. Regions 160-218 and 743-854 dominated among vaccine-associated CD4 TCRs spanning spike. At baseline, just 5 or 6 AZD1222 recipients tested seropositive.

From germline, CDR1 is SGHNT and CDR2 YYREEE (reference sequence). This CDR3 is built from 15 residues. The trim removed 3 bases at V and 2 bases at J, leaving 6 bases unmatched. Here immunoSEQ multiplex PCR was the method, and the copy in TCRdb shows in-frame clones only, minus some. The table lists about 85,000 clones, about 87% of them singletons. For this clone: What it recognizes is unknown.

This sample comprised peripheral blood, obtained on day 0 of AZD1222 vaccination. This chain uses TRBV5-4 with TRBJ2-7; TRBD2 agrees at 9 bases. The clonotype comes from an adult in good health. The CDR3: CASSYTSGQPYEQYF. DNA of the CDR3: TGTGCCAGCAGCTATACTAGCGGGCAGCCCTACGAGCAGTACTTC.